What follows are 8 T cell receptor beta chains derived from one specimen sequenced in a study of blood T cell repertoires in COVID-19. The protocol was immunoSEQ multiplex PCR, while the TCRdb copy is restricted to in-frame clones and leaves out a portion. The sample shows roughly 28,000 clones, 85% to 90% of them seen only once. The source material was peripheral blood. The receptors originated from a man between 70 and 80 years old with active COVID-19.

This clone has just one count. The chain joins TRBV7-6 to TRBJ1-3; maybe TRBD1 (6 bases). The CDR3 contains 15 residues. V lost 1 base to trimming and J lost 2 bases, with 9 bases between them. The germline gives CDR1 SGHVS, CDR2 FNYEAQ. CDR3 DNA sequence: TGTGCCAGCAGCTTAGAACAGGGAACTGGAAACACCATATATTTT. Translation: CASSLEQGTGNTIYF.

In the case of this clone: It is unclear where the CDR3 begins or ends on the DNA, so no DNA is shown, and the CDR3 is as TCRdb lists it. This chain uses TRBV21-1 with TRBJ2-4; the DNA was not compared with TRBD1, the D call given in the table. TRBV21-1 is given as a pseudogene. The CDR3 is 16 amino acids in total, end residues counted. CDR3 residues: CASSKRVGQGSDIQYF.

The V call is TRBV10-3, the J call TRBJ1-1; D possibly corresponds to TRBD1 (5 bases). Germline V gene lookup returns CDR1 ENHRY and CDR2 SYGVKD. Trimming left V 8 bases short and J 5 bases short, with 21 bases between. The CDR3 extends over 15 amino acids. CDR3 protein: CAILDPDRRGTEAFF. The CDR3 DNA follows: TGTGCCATCCTCGACCCGGATAGGCGGGGGACTGAAGCTTTCTTT.

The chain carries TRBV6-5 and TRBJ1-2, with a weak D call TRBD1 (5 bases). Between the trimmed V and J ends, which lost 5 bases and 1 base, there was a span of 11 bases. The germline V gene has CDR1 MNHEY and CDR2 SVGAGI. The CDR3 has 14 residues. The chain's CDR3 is CASSTTQGNYGYTF. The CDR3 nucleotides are TGTGCCAGCAGTACGACCCAGGGTAACTATGGCTACACCTTC.

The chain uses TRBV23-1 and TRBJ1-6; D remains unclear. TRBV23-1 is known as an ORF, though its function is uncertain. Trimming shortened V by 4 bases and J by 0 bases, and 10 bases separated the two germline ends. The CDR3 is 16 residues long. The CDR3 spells CASSLRDPSYNSPLHF. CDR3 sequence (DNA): TGCGCCAGCAGTCTCCGGGATCCCTCCTATAATTCACCCCTCCACTTT.

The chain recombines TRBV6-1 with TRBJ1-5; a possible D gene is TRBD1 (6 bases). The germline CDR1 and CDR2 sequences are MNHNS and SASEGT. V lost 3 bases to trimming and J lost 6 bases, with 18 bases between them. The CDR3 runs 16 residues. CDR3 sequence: CASSENPTGLGQPQHF. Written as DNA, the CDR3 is TGTGCCAGCAGTGAGAACCCTACAGGGTTGGGTCAGCCCCAGCATTTT.

For the CDR3, the DNA is TGTGCCATCGGAGGGCTGTATACGCAGTATTTT. Translating it yields CAIGGLYTQYF. The chain couples TRBV6-5 to TRBJ2-3, with a weak D call TRBD2 (6 bases). Germline loops: CDR1 MNHEY, CDR2 SVGAGI. The CDR3 covers 11 residues. V dropped 10 bases and J dropped 7 bases, with 12 bases sitting between them.

CDR3 residues: CASSQAIGDGYTF. CDR3 nucleotide sequence: TGTGCCAGCAGCCAAGCTATCGGGGATGGCTACACCTTC. V is TRBV3-1 (or the pseudogene TRBV3-2) and J is TRBJ1-2; D remains ambiguous. V was clipped by 1 base and J by 6 bases, with 9 bases between them. The CDR3 is 13 amino acids. The germline V gene has CDR1 LGHDT and CDR2 YNNKEL (reference sequence).